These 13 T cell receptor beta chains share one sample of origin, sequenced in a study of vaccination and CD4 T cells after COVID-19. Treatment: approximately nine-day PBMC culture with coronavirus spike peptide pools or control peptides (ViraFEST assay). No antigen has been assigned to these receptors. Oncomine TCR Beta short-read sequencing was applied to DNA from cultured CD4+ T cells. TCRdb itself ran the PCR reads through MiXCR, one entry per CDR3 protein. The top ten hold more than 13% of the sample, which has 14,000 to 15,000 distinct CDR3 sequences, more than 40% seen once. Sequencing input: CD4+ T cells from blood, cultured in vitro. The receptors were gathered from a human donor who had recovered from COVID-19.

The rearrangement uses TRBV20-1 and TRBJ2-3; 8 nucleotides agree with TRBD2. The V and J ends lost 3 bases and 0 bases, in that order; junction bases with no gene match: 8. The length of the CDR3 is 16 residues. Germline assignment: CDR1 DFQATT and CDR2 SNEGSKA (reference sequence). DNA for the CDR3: TGCAGTGCTAGCGGGGGGGCGGACTCTAGCACAGATACGCAGTATTTT. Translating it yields CSASGGADSSTDTQYF.

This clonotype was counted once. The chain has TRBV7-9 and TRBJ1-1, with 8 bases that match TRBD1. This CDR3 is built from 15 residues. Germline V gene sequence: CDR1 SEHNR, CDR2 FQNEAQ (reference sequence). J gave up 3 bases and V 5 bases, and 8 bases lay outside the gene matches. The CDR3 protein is CASSDQTGVHTEAFF. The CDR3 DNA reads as TGTGCCAGCAGCGACCAGACAGGGGTTCACACTGAAGCTTTCTTT.

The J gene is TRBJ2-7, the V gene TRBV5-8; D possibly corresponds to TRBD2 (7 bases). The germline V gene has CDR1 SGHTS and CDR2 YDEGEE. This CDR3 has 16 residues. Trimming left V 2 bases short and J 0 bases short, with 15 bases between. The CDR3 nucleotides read TGTGCCAGCAGCTTTTTAGGAGGGGGGGCCTCCTACGAGCAGTACTTC. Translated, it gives CASSFLGGGASYEQYF.

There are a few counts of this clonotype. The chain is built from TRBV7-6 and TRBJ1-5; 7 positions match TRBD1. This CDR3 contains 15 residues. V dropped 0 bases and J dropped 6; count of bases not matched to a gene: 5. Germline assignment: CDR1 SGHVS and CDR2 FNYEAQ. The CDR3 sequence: CASSLAEGAGQPQHF. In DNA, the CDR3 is TGTGCCAGCAGCTTAGCAGAGGGGGCTGGTCAGCCCCAGCATTTT.

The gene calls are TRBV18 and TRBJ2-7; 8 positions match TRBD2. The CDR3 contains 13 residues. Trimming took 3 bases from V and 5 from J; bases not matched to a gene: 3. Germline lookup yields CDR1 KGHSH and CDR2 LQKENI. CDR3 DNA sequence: TGTGCCAGCTCACCCGGGGGGGGAGACGAGCAGTACTTC. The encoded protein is CASSPGGGDEQYF.

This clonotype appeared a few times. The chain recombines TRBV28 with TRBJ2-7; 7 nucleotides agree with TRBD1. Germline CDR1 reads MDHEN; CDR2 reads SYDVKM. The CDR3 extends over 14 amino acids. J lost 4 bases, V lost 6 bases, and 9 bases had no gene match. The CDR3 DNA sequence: TGTGCCAGCAGACACCGAGGGGGCCAATACGAGCAGTACTTC. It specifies CASRHRGGQYEQYF.

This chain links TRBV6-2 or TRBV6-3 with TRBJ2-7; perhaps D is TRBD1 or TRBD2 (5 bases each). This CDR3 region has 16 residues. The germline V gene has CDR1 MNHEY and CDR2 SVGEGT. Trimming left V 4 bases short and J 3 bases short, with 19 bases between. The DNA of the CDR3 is TGTGCCAGCAGTTCCAAGGGACGCCGCGGCCTCTACGAGCAGTACTTC. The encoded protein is CASSSKGRRGLYEQYF.

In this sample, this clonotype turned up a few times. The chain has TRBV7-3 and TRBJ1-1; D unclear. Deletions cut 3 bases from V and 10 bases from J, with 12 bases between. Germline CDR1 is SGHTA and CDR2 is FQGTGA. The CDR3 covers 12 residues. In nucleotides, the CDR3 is TGTGCCAGCAGCTTCCATATATGTGGAGCTTTCTTT. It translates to CASSFHICGAFF.

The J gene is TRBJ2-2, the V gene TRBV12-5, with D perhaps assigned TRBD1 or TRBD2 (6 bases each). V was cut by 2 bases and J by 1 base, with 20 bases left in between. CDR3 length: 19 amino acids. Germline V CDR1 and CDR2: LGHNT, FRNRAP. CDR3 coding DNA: TGTGCTAGTGGTTTGCGTACCTTGGGGGGCAGATTGAACACCGGGGAGCTGTTTTTT. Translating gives CASGLRTLGGRLNTGELFF. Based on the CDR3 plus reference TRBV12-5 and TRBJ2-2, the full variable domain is DARVTQTPRHKVTEMGQEVTMRCQPILGHNTVFWYRQTMMQGLELLAYFRNRAPLDDSGMPKDRFSAEMPDATLATLKIQPSEPRDSAVYFCASGLRTLGGRLNTGELFFGEGSRLTVL.

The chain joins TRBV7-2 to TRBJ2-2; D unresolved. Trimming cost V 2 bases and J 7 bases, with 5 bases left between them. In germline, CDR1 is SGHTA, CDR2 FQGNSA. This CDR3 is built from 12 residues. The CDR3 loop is CASSLISGELFF. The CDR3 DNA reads TGTGCCAGCAGCTTAATCAGCGGGGAGCTGTTTTTT. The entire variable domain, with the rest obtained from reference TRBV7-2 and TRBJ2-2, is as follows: GAGVSQSPSNKVTEKGKDVELRCDPISGHTALYWYRQSLGQGLEFLIYFQGNSAPDKSGLPSDRFSAERTGGSVSTLTIQRTQQEDSAVYLCASSLISGELFFGEGSRLTVL.

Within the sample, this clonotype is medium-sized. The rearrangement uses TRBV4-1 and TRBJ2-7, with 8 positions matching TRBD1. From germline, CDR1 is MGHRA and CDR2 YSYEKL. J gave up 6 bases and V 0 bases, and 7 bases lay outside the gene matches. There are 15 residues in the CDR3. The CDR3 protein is CASSQDRTGTGEQYF. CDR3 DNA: TGCGCCAGCAGCCAAGACCGTACAGGGACAGGCGAGCAGTACTTC.

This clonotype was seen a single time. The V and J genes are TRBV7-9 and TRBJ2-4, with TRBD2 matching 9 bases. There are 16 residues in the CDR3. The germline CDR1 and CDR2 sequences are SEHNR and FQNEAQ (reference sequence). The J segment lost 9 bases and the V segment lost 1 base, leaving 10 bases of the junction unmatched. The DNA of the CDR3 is TGTGCCAGCAGCTTAGACGCGGCGGGAGGGCCCGTCATTCAGTACTTC. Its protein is CASSLDAAGGPVIQYF.

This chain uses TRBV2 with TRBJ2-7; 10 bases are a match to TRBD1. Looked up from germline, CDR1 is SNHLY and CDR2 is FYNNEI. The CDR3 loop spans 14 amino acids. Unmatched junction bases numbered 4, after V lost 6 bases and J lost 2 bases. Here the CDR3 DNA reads TGTGCCAGCAGGAAAGACAGGGGGCCCTACGAGCAGTACTTC. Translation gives CASRKDRGPYEQYF. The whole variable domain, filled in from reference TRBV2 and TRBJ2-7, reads EPEVTQTPSHQVTQMGQEVILRCVPISNHLYFYWYRQILGQKVEFLVSFYNNEISEKSEIFDDQFSVERPDGSNFTLKIRSTKLEDSAMYFCASRKDRGPYEQYFGPGTRLTVT.